Shown below are 28 T cell receptor beta chains from a single sample sequenced in a study of CD8 T cells in Susac syndrome. An input of about 0.5 to 1 ug of RNA was subjected to reverse transcription using random hexamers. One entry per CDR3 protein, called by TCRdb with MiXCR from the immunoSEQ multiplex PCR reads. Of around 270,000 distinct CDR3 sequences in the sample, 89% are singletons; the top ten hold approximately 0.18%. The specimen sequenced was CD8+ T cells from PBMCs. The receptors were sampled from a human donor with multiple sclerosis.

This chain connects TRBV6-2 or TRBV6-3 to TRBJ2-1; a weak D match, TRBD1 (6 bases). V was trimmed by 11 bases and J by 10 bases, leaving 15 bases between them. This CDR3 contains 11 residues. CDR1 is MNHEY and CDR2 is SVGEGT in the germline V gene. The CDR3 loop reads CAAQGLGEQFF. DNA of the CDR3: TGTGCCGCACAGGGCTTGGGGGAGCAGTTCTTC.

The V gene is TRBV27, the J gene TRBJ2-2; D may be TRBD2 (5 bases). Trimming removed 6 bases from V and 5 bases from J, with 13 bases in between. CDR1 and CDR2 (germline): MNHEY, SMNVEV (reference sequence). This CDR3 is built from 14 residues. The CDR3 nucleotides read TGTGCCAGCAGCCAAAATCGGGGTACCGGGGAGCTGTTTTTT. This translates into CASSQNRGTGELFF.

The chain carries TRBV4-3 and TRBJ2-7, with D possibly being TRBD1 (6 bases). The ends were cut back, 3 bases at V and 7 bases at J, with 16 bases in the middle. The CDR3 sequence is 14 residues long. Germline CDR1 is LGHNA and CDR2 is YSLEER. Written as DNA, the CDR3 is TGCGCCAGCAGCCACGGGCAGGGGCCAGGGGAGCAGTACTTC. This gives the protein CASSHGQGPGEQYF.

The rearrangement uses TRBV27 and TRBJ2-7; 9 nucleotides line up with TRBD1. CDR3 size: 15 residues. V lost 5 bases to trimming and J lost 2 bases; unmatched junction nucleotides: 7. From germline, CDR1 is MNHEY and CDR2 SMNVEV (reference sequence). CDR3 DNA sequence: TGTGCCAGCAGTCCAATTGGGACAGGGACCTACGAGCAGTACTTC. This codes for CASSPIGTGTYEQYF.

The genes are TRBV9 and TRBJ2-1; D is perhaps TRBD2 (6 bases). CDR1 is SGDLS, CDR2 YYNGEE, per germline. CDR3 length: 14 amino acids. V was cut by 4 bases and J by 2 bases, with 10 bases left in between. CDR3: CASSFGEAYNEQFF. CDR3 DNA sequence: TGTGCCAGCAGCTTCGGGGAGGCCTACAATGAGCAGTTCTTC.

The rearrangement joins TRBV24-1 to TRBJ2-2, with TRBD1 matching over 10 bases. J lost 7 bases, V lost 1 base, and 2 bases had no gene match. CDR3 length: 15 amino acids. Germline-derived CDR1 and CDR2 are KGHDR and SFDVKD. This CDR3 reads CATSDFGTGVGELFF. The CDR3 DNA sequence: TGTGCCACCAGTGATTTTGGGACAGGGGTCGGGGAGCTGTTTTTT.

The chain links TRBV24-1 to TRBJ1-2, with 8 nucleotides matching TRBD1. V trimming: 8 bases; J trimming: 8 bases; junction bases outside the gene matches: 9. Germline V CDR1 and CDR2: KGHDR, SFDVKD. This CDR3 spans 13 amino acids. CDR3 residues: CATNSRTGQGYTF. In DNA, the CDR3 is TGTGCCACCAATTCCCGGACAGGGCAAGGCTACACCTTC.

The chain joins TRBV28 to TRBJ1-3, with TRBD1 as a possible D gene (5 bases). Germline lookup yields CDR1 MDHEN and CDR2 SYDVKM. V shed 6 bases and J shed 0 bases, with 18 bases lying between them. The CDR3 extends over 17 amino acids. The CDR3 reads CASSPDSQYYSGNTIYF. CDR3 DNA: TGTGCCAGCAGCCCAGACAGCCAGTATTACTCTGGAAACACCATATATTTT.

Written as DNA, the CDR3 is TGTGCCAGCAGTTGGGCCGCAAGCACAGATACGCAGTATTTT. This gives the protein CASSWAASTDTQYF. V is TRBV27 and J is TRBJ2-3; D remains unclear. CDR1 MNHEY and CDR2 SMNVEV come from the germline V gene (reference sequence). With 4 bases removed from V and 0 bases from J, the gap between germline ends came to 8 bases. The length of the CDR3 is 14 residues.

This chain uses TRBV5-1 with TRBJ2-7; 11 bases map to TRBD1. Germline CDR1 reads SGHRS; CDR2 reads YFSETQ. This CDR3 contains 15 residues. The V segment lost 2 bases and the J segment 5 bases; nucleotides outside the gene matches: 6. CDR3: CASSLGQGAVNEQYF. DNA of the CDR3: TGCGCCAGCAGCTTAGGACAGGGGGCGGTGAACGAGCAGTACTTC.

The chain recombines TRBV19 with TRBJ2-1; 13 bases are shared with TRBD2. After removal of 9 bases from V and 8 bases from J, the junction contained 16 bases not matched to a gene. Germline V CDR1 and CDR2: LNHDA, SQIVND (reference sequence). The CDR3 runs 17 residues. The chain's CDR3 is CASTGTSGTWVRDEQFF. The CDR3 nucleotides read TGTGCCAGCACCGGGACTAGCGGGACCTGGGTTCGCGATGAGCAGTTCTTC.

This chain connects TRBV5-6 to TRBJ1-2, with D hard to call. The germline gives CDR1 SGHDT, CDR2 YYEEEE. The CDR3 extends over 13 amino acids. Trimming took 4 bases from V and 6 from J, leaving 13 bases between them. CDR3 nucleotides: TGTGCCAGCAGCCCCCCGAGCGGGCATGGCTACACCTTC. Its translation is CASSPPSGHGYTF.

The chain employs TRBV30 and TRBJ1-2, with 8 bases fitting TRBD1. From germline, CDR1 is GTSNPN and CDR2 SVGIG (reference sequence). This CDR3 has 10 amino acids. The DNA for the CDR3 is TGTGCGACAACAGGGGGAGGCTACACCTTC. Translating it yields CATTGGGYTF.

V gene TRBV6-2 or TRBV6-3 combines with J gene TRBJ2-1, with 10 bases aligning to TRBD2. The CDR3 runs 13 residues. The V gene's germline CDR1 is MNHEY and CDR2 SVGEGT. The ends lost 5 bases at V and 6 bases at J; junction bases unmatched: 1. This CDR3 is CASSSGRANEQFF. The CDR3 bases are TGTGCCAGCAGTAGCGGGAGGGCCAATGAGCAGTTCTTC.

J is TRBJ2-1 and V is TRBV20-1; D is unresolved. V lost 6 bases, J lost 2 bases, and 11 bases lay in between. The CDR3 runs 13 residues. The germline V gene encodes CDR1 DFQATT and CDR2 SNEGSKA (reference sequence). For the CDR3, the DNA is TGCAGTGCCCGAGCGTGGACCTACAATGAGCAGTTCTTC. This encodes CSARAWTYNEQFF.

This clonotype was seen only once. The chain carries TRBV27 and TRBJ2-2, with D tentatively TRBD2 (5 bases). Germline V gene lookup returns CDR1 MNHEY and CDR2 SMNVEV (reference sequence). With 2 bases removed from V and 7 bases from J, the gap between germline ends came to 8 bases. The CDR3 sequence is 13 residues long. CDR3 in DNA: TGTGCCAGCAGTTTAGCTGAGGGCGGGGAGCTGTTTTTT. This sequence encodes CASSLAEGGELFF.

The chain combines TRBV9 with TRBJ2-5; possibly TRBD1 for D (6 bases). Germline V CDR1 and CDR2: SGDLS, YYNGEE. CDR3 length: 15 amino acids. V was trimmed by 0 bases and J by 7 bases, leaving 16 bases between them. For the CDR3, the DNA is TGTGCCAGCAGCGTAGATGGGACACCCATGTGGACCCAGTACTTC. This encodes CASSVDGTPMWTQYF.

The chain has TRBV20-1 and TRBJ2-7; possibly TRBD1 or TRBD2 for D (5 bases each). This CDR3 is built from 14 residues. Trimming removed 5 bases at V and 0 bases at J, with 14 bases between. The germline V gene encodes CDR1 DFQATT and CDR2 SNEGSKA (reference sequence). The CDR3 DNA is TGCAGTGCTGAGGGAAGAGGGGACTCCTACGAGCAGTACTTC. It translates to CSAEGRGDSYEQYF.

The V gene is TRBV7-3, the J gene TRBJ1-1; unclear D gene. The CDR3 has 14 amino acids. Germline CDR1 and CDR2: SGHTA and FQGTGA. Trimming removed 5 bases at V and 0 bases at J, with 10 bases between. The DNA of the CDR3 is TGTGCCAGCAGCCCAACAGCCCTGAACACTGAAGCTTTCTTT. This encodes CASSPTALNTEAFF.

The chain has TRBV7-8 and TRBJ2-1; possibly TRBD2 for D (5 bases). The germline gives CDR1 SGHVS, CDR2 FQNEAQ. V dropped 2 bases and J dropped 4 bases, with 12 bases sitting between them. The CDR3 length is 15 residues. The CDR3 coding sequence is TGTGCCAGCAGCTTAACAGCGGAGACTTACAATGAGCAGTTCTTC. Translating gives CASSLTAETYNEQFF.

This chain joins TRBV28 and TRBJ1-1; D may be TRBD1 (6 bases). Trimming took off 8 bases at V and 10 bases at J, with 20 bases between the two ends. Germline V lookup: CDR1 MDHEN, CDR2 SYDVKM. CDR3 size: 13 residues. CDR3 residues: CASAPSLGAGAFF. In nucleotides, the CDR3 is TGTGCCAGCGCGCCTTCCCTGGGGGCCGGAGCTTTCTTT.

The gene calls are TRBV4-1 and TRBJ2-7; a possible D gene is TRBD2 (5 bases). The V gene's germline CDR1 is MGHRA and CDR2 YSYEKL. This CDR3 has 17 amino acids. The V end was cut by 1 base, the J end by 2 bases, with 18 bases between. CDR3 in amino acids: CASSQGSSGTYPYEQYF. In DNA, the CDR3 is TGCGCCAGCAGCCAAGGGTCGAGCGGAACTTACCCCTACGAGCAGTACTTC.

The rearrangement joins TRBV29-1 to TRBJ2-4, with D perhaps assigned TRBD1 or TRBD2 (5 bases each). Germline V lookup: CDR1 SQVTM, CDR2 ANQGSEA. Trimming shortened V by 0 bases and J by 12 bases, and 15 bases separated the two germline ends. CDR3 length: 13 amino acids. The CDR3 sequence: CSVEERGEQTQYF. The CDR3 DNA is TGCAGCGTTGAAGAAAGAGGGGAACAGACTCAGTACTTC.

The gene calls are TRBV5-1 and TRBJ2-4; D call uncertain. Germline assignment: CDR1 SGHRS and CDR2 YFSETQ. V was trimmed by 2 bases and J by 0 bases, leaving 9 bases between them. The length of the CDR3 is 15 residues. The CDR3 DNA reads as TGCGCCAGCAGCTTAGGGCGACTAGCCAAAAACATTCAGTACTTC. This encodes CASSLGRLAKNIQYF.

The V and J genes are TRBV9 and TRBJ2-3; TRBD2 matches 8 bases. Germline CDR1 and CDR2: SGDLS and YYNGEE. CDR3 size: 17 residues. J was trimmed by 5 bases and V by 0 bases; bases with no gene match: 11. The CDR3 is CASSVAPREGLGDTQYF. For the CDR3, the DNA is TGTGCCAGCAGCGTAGCTCCCCGGGAGGGCCTTGGAGATACGCAGTATTTT.

This clonotype was picked up one time. This chain links TRBV12-3 or TRBV12-4 with TRBJ2-5; D perhaps matches TRBD2 (5 bases). Trimming stripped 6 bases from V and 5 bases from J, with 13 bases between. This CDR3 comprises 13 residues. CDR3 bases: TGTGCCAGCAGCACCGGGATTACGGAGACCCAGTACTTC. Translation gives CASSTGITETQYF.

The chain carries TRBV6-5 and TRBJ2-2; 12 bases map to TRBD2. The CDR3 is 15 residues long. The J segment lost 5 bases and the V segment lost 10 bases, leaving 8 bases of the junction unmatched. Germline V gene sequence: CDR1 MNHEY, CDR2 SVGAGI. The CDR3 sequence: CAIKPGLAGTGELFF. The CDR3 DNA reads as TGTGCCATCAAACCTGGACTAGCGGGGACCGGGGAGCTGTTTTTT.

The genes are TRBV7-8 and TRBJ1-1; possible D gene TRBD1, 6 bases. CDR1 is SGHVS and CDR2 is FQNEAQ in the germline V gene. CDR3 length: 15 amino acids. The V end was cut by 5 bases, the J end by 5 bases, with 18 bases between. DNA of the CDR3: TGTGCCAGCAGCGGCCTGAAGGGGGGTCGGACTGAAGCTTTCTTT. This sequence encodes CASSGLKGGRTEAFF. The full variable domain, with the rest looked up from reference TRBV7-8 and TRBJ1-1, is GAGVSQSPRYKVAKRGQDVALRCDPISGHVSLFWYQQALGQGPEFLTYFQNEAQLDKSGLPSDRFFAERPEGSVSTLKIQRTQQEDSAVYLCASSGLKGGRTEAFFGQGTRLTVV.